This TCR beta chain was sequenced in a study of cytotoxic CD8 clonotypes in ibrutinib-treated CLL (dated by TCRdb to 2020 to 2022). With regard to the full study: In this cohort, approximately 15 patients were treatment-naive and approximately 10 were relapsed/refractory, while some 17 had unmutated IGHV. Of the approximately 86 people in the trial, roughly 27 had longitudinal samples available. The response samples were drawn at a median of approximately 12 months into treatment, with a range of about 6 to 40 months. Every remission and progressive disease sample was obtained while ibrutinib was still being received by the patients. Responses were partial in 25 or so patients and complete in 2; after median approximately 66 months follow-up, 14 stayed in remission and about twelve progressed. Samples averaged approximately 260,000 productive templates and approximately 100,000 productive rearrangements. Cryopreserved peripheral blood mononuclear cells were collected before treatment, at response, and at either disease progression or sustained remission. On the study overall, not on this receptor specifically: Clonality increased at ibrutinib response, stayed stable in sustained remission, and fell back toward baseline at progression. Baseline clonality exceeded that of age-matched healthy donors and correlated strongly with circulating CD8+ T-cell counts. Sampling times were not matched between patients in sustained remission and patients whose disease was progressing, and lymph node repertoires were not examined. Public clonotypes were found to be uncommon and were observed to contract or remain stable during treatment; the increase in clonality was shown to reflect expansion of private clonotypes at ibrutinib response.

Comment on this clone: Its antigen remains unidentified. No base quality values were provided; no much bigger clone lies one nucleotide off.

The label giving this sample's time point can be read as: approximately 2 years on ibrutinib. For TCR beta library preparation, about 2.1 micrograms of genomic DNA were extracted from the cryopreserved PBMCs. Longitudinal blood samples from CLL patients on ibrutinib monotherapy underwent high-throughput TCR beta sequencing. The patients took part in an open-label, single-center phase 2 trial of ibrutinib monotherapy. The goal of deep resolution MiSeq sequencing was a depth between 1 in 1 million and 1 in 200,000 T cells, and coverage averaged 10x per clonotype. TCR beta libraries were generated with the immunoSEQ hsTCRB Kit. The original methods were these. The data were analyzed with ImmunoSEQ Analyzer and ImmunoSEQ Data Assistant, and V, D and J gene assignments followed IMGT definitions. Clonality, with values ranging from 0 to 1, was calculated as one minus the normalized Shannon entropy of productive rearrangement frequencies. Only overrepresented clonotypes making up at least 0.05% of each patient's repertoire were included in the public clonotype analysis. Some 12 age-matched healthy donor repertoires from immuneACCESS served as clonality controls. Drawn from immuneACCESS, this table holds only the in-frame rearrangements with V and J called that TCRdb kept. Clones are partly lost; checked studies trace under half to an unresolved V gene and leave the rest unexplained. V and J calls and clone size are given by that table; D and trimming were obtained from the DNA. Across this sample there are about 130,000 clones, with approximately 83% seen only once. Jointly, the top ten make up around 2.1% of the sample.

From the cysteine up to the phenylalanine, the CDR3 has a length of 13 residues. Just CDR3 DNA is preserved here, 39 bases in frame from base 1. Germline trimming amounts to 10 bases on V and 7 bases on J, with 11 as the count of junction bases outside the gene matches. The germline V gene specifies MDHEN as CDR1 and SYDVKM as CDR2. The V gene is TRBV28 and the J gene is TRBJ2-3; a stretch of 7 junction bases matches TRBD2. The TCR originated in a human donor with chronic lymphocytic leukemia. The sample here was PBMCs, taken after 24 months of ibrutinib treatment. The CDR3 region has the sequence CATRGAGKYTQYF. The bases are TGTGCCACCCGAGGAGCGGGGAAATATACGCAGTATTTT. When the CDR3 is completed using the reference TRBV28 and TRBJ2-3 genes on either side, the full variable domain is DVKVTQSSRYLVKRTGEKVFLECVQDMDHENMFWYRQDPGLGLRLIYFSYDVKMKEKGDIPEGYSVSREKKERFSLILESASTNQTSMYLCATRGAGKYTQYFGPGTRLTVL.